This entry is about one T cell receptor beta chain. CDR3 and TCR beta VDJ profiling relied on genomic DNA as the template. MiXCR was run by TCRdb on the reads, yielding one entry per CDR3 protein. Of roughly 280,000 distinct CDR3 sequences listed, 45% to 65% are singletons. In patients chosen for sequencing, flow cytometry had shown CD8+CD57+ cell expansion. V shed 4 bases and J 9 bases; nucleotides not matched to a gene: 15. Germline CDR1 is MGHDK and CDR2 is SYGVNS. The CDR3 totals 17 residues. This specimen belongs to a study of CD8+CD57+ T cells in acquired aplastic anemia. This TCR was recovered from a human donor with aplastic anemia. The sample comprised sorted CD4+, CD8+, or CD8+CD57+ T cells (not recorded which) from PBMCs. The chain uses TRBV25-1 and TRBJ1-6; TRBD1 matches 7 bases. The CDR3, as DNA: TGTGCCAGCAGTGCTCGGCGTTTTGTCGGGGACAGTTCACCCCTCCACTTT. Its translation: CASSARRFVGDSSPLHF.